These T cell receptor beta chains were read from a single sample in a study of blood T cell repertoires in COVID-19. This table comes from immunoSEQ multiplex PCR, and its TCRdb copy is limited to in-frame clones, with some not included. The table has 250,000 or so clones, more than 70% seen once. The sequenced sample was peripheral blood. These receptors were obtained from a woman between 55 and 75 years old with acute or convalescent COVID-19. Each CDR3 is given with its conserved first and last residue. A D gene is named only where the DNA matches it firmly. Rows may omit the clone size; those that give it use once, few, many or a size class.

J | D | size | length | V | CDR3 | DNA
TRBJ2-3 | . | once | 13 | TRBV5-1 | CASSFQITDTQYF | TGCGCCAGCAGCTTCCAGATAACAGATACGCAGTATTTT
TRBJ1-5 | . | . | 14 | TRBV5-1 | CASSLDTGNQPQHF | TGCGCCAGCAGCTTGGACACCGGCAATCAGCCCCAGCATTTT
TRBJ1-5 | . | . | 15 | TRBV18 | CASSPRGQTDPPQHF | TGTGCCAGCTCACCAAGGGGCCAGACAGATCCGCCCCAGCATTTT
TRBJ2-7 | . | . | 15 | TRBV6-2/TRBV6-3 | CASSYSSPGTYEQYF | TGTGCCAGCAGTTACTCGAGTCCAGGTACTTACGAGCAGTACTTC
TRBJ1-1 | . | . | 14 | TRBV27 | CASSQGYLNTEAFF | TGTGCCAGCAGTCAGGGCTACTTGAACACTGAAGCTTTCTTT
TRBJ1-5 | TRBD1 | . | 17 | TRBV7-9 | CASTSSGGAPGNQPQHF | TGTGCCAGCACCTCTTCAGGGGGCGCGCCGGGCAATCAGCCCCAGCATTTT
TRBJ1-1 | . | . | 14 | TRBV7-9 | CASSLGAGNTEAFF | TGTGCCAGCAGCTTAGGGGCAGGGAACACTGAAGCTTTCTTT
TRBJ1-2 | . | . | 14 | TRBV2 | CASRWEGGNYGYTF | TGTGCCAGCAGGTGGGAGGGTGGAAACTATGGCTACACCTTC
TRBJ2-3 | TRBD2 | . | 14 | TRBV2 | CASTGLEGSDTQYF | TGTGCCAGCACCGGACTAGAGGGATCAGATACGCAGTATTTT
TRBJ2-7 | . | . | 12 | TRBV19 | CASSPGTYEQYF | TGTGCCAGTAGTCCGGGGACCTACGAGCAGTACTTC
TRBJ2-5 | . | . | 16 | TRBV19 | CASSIALAGAEETQYF | TGTGCCAGTAGTATAGCCCTGGCGGGGGCCGAAGAGACCCAGTACTTC
TRBJ1-2 | . | . | 15 | TRBV27 | CASSPNRDAGYGYTF | TGTGCCAGCAGTCCCAACCGGGACGCGGGGTATGGCTACACCTTC
TRBJ1-6 | . | . | 12 | TRBV30 | CAWSPGNSPLHF | TGTGCCTGGAGTCCGGGGAATTCACCCCTCCACTTT
TRBJ2-2 | . | . | 18 | TRBV10-2 | CASKKVGSGLANTGELFF | TGCGCCAGCAAAAAAGTCGGGTCCGGCCTCGCGAACACCGGGGAGCTGTTTTTT
TRBJ1-5 | TRBD1 | . | 15 | TRBV19 | CASSDRGFSNQPQHF | TGTGCCAGTAGTGACAGGGGGTTTAGCAATCAGCCCCAGCATTTT
TRBJ2-2 | . | . | 15 | TRBV28 | CASSFGGLNTGELFF | TGTGCCAGCAGTTTCGGGGGGCTGAACACCGGGGAGCTGTTTTTT
TRBJ2-1 | TRBD2 | . | 15 | TRBV10-1 | CASSDAGDSYNEQFF | TGCGCCAGCAGTGACGCGGGGGACTCCTACAATGAGCAGTTCTTC
TRBJ1-2 | TRBD1 | . | 15 | TRBV29-1 | CSGRTGGRYKDGYTF | TGCAGCGGGAGGACAGGGGGCCGCTATAAGGATGGCTACACCTTC
TRBJ1-3 | . | . | 16 | TRBV21-1 | CASSKVCRNSGNTIYF | TGTGCCAGCAGCAAAGTTTGCAGGAACTCTGGAAACACCATATATTTT
TRBJ2-7 | TRBD2 | . | 15 | TRBV19 | CASSIMERGHYEQYF | TGTGCCAGTAGTATCATGGAGCGGGGTCACTACGAGCAGTACTTC
TRBJ1-1 | . | . | 14 | TRBV10-3 | CAISEMAANTEAFF | TGTGCCATCAGTGAGATGGCGGCGAACACTGAAGCTTTCTTT
TRBJ2-1 | TRBD2 | once | 19 | TRBV5-1 | CASSGTRGLAGPSYNEQFF | TGCGCCAGCAGCGGAACAAGGGGGCTAGCGGGGCCATCCTACAATGAGCAGTTCTTC
TRBJ2-2 | TRBD1 | once | 13 | TRBV6-5 | CATDRAGNGELFF | TGTGCCACCGACAGGGCTGGAAACGGGGAGCTGTTTTTT
TRBJ1-6 | TRBD1 | . | 14 | TRBV30 | CAWQTTGTGGPLHF | TGTGCCTGGCAGACAACAGGGACAGGGGGACCCCTCCACTTT
TRBJ2-3 | TRBD2 | . | 16 | TRBV7-2 | CASSLWLADNTDTQYF | TGTGCCAGCAGCTTGTGGCTAGCGGATAACACAGATACGCAGTATTTT
TRBJ1-2 | TRBD1 | . | 15 | TRBV24-1 | CATSDREKSFLSYTF | TGTGCCACCTCGGACAGGGAAAAGTCTTTCCTTAGCTACACCTTC
TRBJ2-1 | . | . | 15 | TRBV19 | CASSIEASSYNEQFF | TGTGCCAGTAGTATAGAGGCTAGCTCCTACAATGAGCAGTTCTTC
TRBJ2-2 | . | . | 17 | TRBV21-1 | CASSKCPGLAVTGELFF | TGTGCCAGCAGCAAATGCCCGGGACTAGCGGTTACCGGGGAGCTGTTTTTT
TRBJ2-5 | TRBD1 | many | 14 | TRBV19 | CASSQTGAQETQYF | TGTGCCAGTAGTCAGACAGGGGCCCAAGAGACCCAGTACTTC
TRBJ1-3 | . | . | 13 | TRBV7-2 | CASRSSSGNTIYF | TGTGCCAGCAGGTCGAGCTCTGGAAACACCATATATTTT
TRBJ2-1 | TRBD2 | . | 13 | TRBV24-1 | CATTSGVYNEQFF | TGTGCCACTACTAGCGGGGTCTACAATGAGCAGTTCTTC
TRBJ1-2 | TRBD1 | . | 14 | TRBV27 | CASSLWGQEAGYTF | TGTGCCAGCAGTTTATGGGGACAGGAAGCTGGCTACACCTTC
TRBJ1-1 | TRBD1 | . | 15 | TRBV18 | CASSPDRGQHTEAFF | TGTGCCAGCTCACCGGACAGGGGGCAACACACTGAAGCTTTCTTT
TRBJ1-1 | TRBD1 | once | 16 | TRBV5-1 | CASSGLKEDRATEAFF | TGCGCCAGCAGCGGTTTAAAAGAAGACAGGGCCACTGAAGCTTTCTTT
TRBJ2-7 | TRBD2 | many | 12 | TRBV11-2 | CASSPTSGARYF | TGTGCCAGCAGCCCAACTAGCGGGGCTCGGTACTTC
TRBJ2-7 | . | few | 14 | TRBV4-1 | CASSQVEDRGEQYF | TGCGCCAGCAGCCAAGTAGAGGATCGCGGCGAGCAGTACTTC
TRBJ2-1 | . | . | 13 | TRBV7-2 | CASSSWAGNEQFF | TGTGCCAGCAGCTCCTGGGCGGGCAATGAGCAGTTCTTC
TRBJ2-3 | TRBD2 | . | 17 | TRBV15 | CATSRELPGTNTDTQYF | TGTGCCACCAGCAGAGAACTCCCTGGGACTAACACAGATACGCAGTATTTT
TRBJ1-5 | . | . | 13 | TRBV5-8 | CASSSDRIEPQHF | TGTGCCAGCAGTTCAGACAGGATCGAGCCCCAGCATTTT
TRBJ2-7 | TRBD2 | . | 16 | TRBV4-3 | CASSQELASGRYEQYF | TGCGCCAGCAGCCAAGAGTTAGCTAGCGGGAGATACGAGCAGTACTTC
TRBJ1-3 | . | . | 16 | TRBV5-6 | CASSLYRSSSGNTIYF | TGTGCCAGCAGCTTGTACAGGTCCTCCTCTGGAAACACCATATATTTT
TRBJ1-2 | TRBD1 | . | 15 | TRBV19 | CASSTWDRVEIGYTF | TGTGCCAGTAGTACCTGGGACAGGGTGGAGATCGGCTACACCTTC
TRBJ2-3 | TRBD2 | . | 16 | TRBV7-2 | CASSLGASGGTDTQYF | TGTGCCAGCAGCTTAGGGGCTAGCGGGGGCACAGATACGCAGTATTTT
TRBJ2-5 | . | . | 14 | TRBV5-1 | CASSLYSGPETQYF | TGCGCCAGCAGCTTGTACAGTGGTCCAGAGACCCAGTACTTC
TRBJ1-2 | TRBD1 | . | 15 | TRBV25-1 | CASSEPGQGAYGYTF | TGTGCCAGCAGTGAGCCGGGACAGGGTGCCTATGGCTACACCTTC
TRBJ2-7 | TRBD2 | . | 14 | TRBV9 | CASSVGGSLDEQYF | TGTGCCAGCAGCGTAGGCGGGAGTCTCGACGAGCAGTACTTC
TRBJ1-1 | . | . | 15 | TRBV5-1 | CASSTRQGGNTEAFF | TGCGCCAGCAGCACCCGACAAGGGGGGAACACTGAAGCTTTCTTT
TRBJ2-2 | TRBD1 | . | 15 | TRBV5-4 | CASSLVPGGTGELFF | TGTGCCAGCAGCTTGGTGCCAGGGGGTACCGGGGAGCTGTTTTTT
TRBJ2-7 | TRBD1 | . | 15 | TRBV19 | CASSHTGGSSYEQYF | TGTGCCAGTAGTCATACAGGGGGAAGCTCCTACGAGCAGTACTTC
TRBJ1-2 | . | . | 15 | TRBV28 | CASSSGGARNYGYTF | TGTGCCAGCTCCTCGGGGGGGGCACGGAACTATGGCTACACCTTC
TRBJ1-3 | . | . | 14 | TRBV7-3 | CASSLMGRGNTIYF | TGTGCCAGCAGCTTAATGGGGAGGGGGAACACCATATATTTT